The rows below give T cell receptor beta chains drawn from one sample of a study of molecular identifiers for immune sequencing clone quantification. TCRdb re-derived calls from the PCR reads in MiXCR, one entry per CDR3 protein. The sample includes hundreds of thousands of distinct CDR3 sequences, 25% seen only once; the top ten take approximately 0.75%. The sample was naive CD8+ T cells from blood, with Jurkat cell RNA spiked in. The origin of the receptors is a human donor in good health. Some libraries in this study had Jurkat cell RNA spiked in. The conserved cysteine and the conserved F or W are not part of the CDR3 here. D genes are given only for firm matches. The size entry is marked missing in some rows and otherwise reads once, few, many or a size class.

many,TRBV20-1,TRBJ2-3,TRBD1,SAGDRAGTDTQY
few,TRBV5-5,TRBJ2-7,-,ASLLTQAGEQY
few,TRBV30,TRBJ2-7,TRBD2,AWRTRLAGNYEQY
many,TRBV6-2/TRBV6-3,TRBJ2-5,-,ASSYVMSGLETQY
few,TRBV19,TRBJ2-7,-,ASSIFAGDVDNEQY
-,TRBV7-9,TRBJ1-6,-,ASSPVTGAIGSPLH
few,TRBV6-2/TRBV6-3,TRBJ2-7,-,ASSYRDYEQY
-,TRBV7-9,TRBJ1-4,TRBD1,ASSFPRQGATNEKLF
few,TRBV5-8,TRBJ1-1,-,ASSLLLTMGTWNTEAF
many,TRBV29-1,TRBJ2-7,-,SVDPTGDSYEQY
many,TRBV7-6,TRBJ2-5,TRBD2,ASSVTSGQETQY
few,TRBV13,TRBJ2-3,-,ASSHKQTGTPDTQY
few,TRBV7-6,TRBJ2-3,-,ASSLGGYPGDTQY
-,TRBV2,TRBJ2-5,-,ASNEGQFWAQY
-,TRBV2,TRBJ2-7,-,ASSTPRGSYAQY
many,TRBV14,TRBJ2-5,-,ASSHLNQETQY
few,TRBV12-3/TRBV12-4,TRBJ1-2,-,ASSLQGLSGYT
many,TRBV3-1,TRBJ2-3,-,ASSQIAGGTSTDTQY
-,TRBV27,TRBJ2-2,-,ASRPLNTGELF
many,TRBV4-1,TRBJ2-1,-,ASSQGPGVSYNEQF
many,TRBV5-4,TRBJ1-3,-,ASSNGEGLSGNTIY
few,TRBV10-2,TRBJ1-1,-,ASRYNTEAF
-,TRBV28,TRBJ2-7,-,ATEGGATYEQY
many,TRBV4-2,TRBJ2-7,-,ASSQGVLGGYEQY
-,TRBV24-1,TRBJ2-5,-,ATSDLGRWGQETQY
-,TRBV28,TRBJ1-5,-,ASSLGRGSQPQH
few,TRBV12-5,TRBJ2-2,-,ASVPLSGELF
many,TRBV27,TRBJ1-1,-,ASSLLEYTEAF
-,TRBV20-1,TRBJ1-2,-,SAKGLGFDYGYT